This T cell receptor (beta chain) was sequenced for a study of blood T cell repertoires in COVID-19 (TCRdb year 2020). About the full investigation: Samples covering the acute and convalescent phases of COVID-19 were provided by collaborators in the United States, Italy and Spain. The samples were drawn from two sources: the first 160 participants of the ongoing ImmuneRACE study, and approximately 1,300 subjects contributed by 6 global collaborators. Sample metadata almost always included a de-identified subject ID, COVID-19 status, age in years and sex. Deeply sampled blood TCRbeta repertoires from subjects exposed to, actively infected with, or recovered from COVID-19 were included in the dataset. Where available, HLA class I and class II types were taken from metadata supplied by the sample provider and were not determined by assay-based typing. The repertoires were released in a freely available public database intended as a resource for research on the immune response to SARS-CoV-2. The material from the prospective study consisted of cDNA or gDNA derived from T cells, B-cell-depleted T cells, or PBMCs.

TCRbeta CDR3 regions were amplified from genomic DNA by means of the immunoSEQ Assay, a bias-controlled multiplex PCR. On the study's bioinformatics: The number of nucleated cells in each sample was estimated by amplification of reference gene primers within the assay. To quantify the absolute abundance of each unique TCRbeta CDR3 rearrangement, sequence reads were collapsed and filtered. For each sample, productive Simpson clonality was calculated as the square root of Simpson's diversity index across productive rearrangements. Sourced from immuneACCESS, this table was stored by TCRdb with only in-frame sequences that have V and J called. A share of the clones is absent; for the studies checked, an unresolved V gene accounts for under half, and the remainder has no known explanation. The V and J calls and clone size come from that table; D and trimming were worked out from the DNA. This sample has about 300,000 clones in its table, and about 89% of those were observed once. About 4.2% of the sample is in the top ten clones.

As regards this clone: The antigen this receptor binds is unknown. Within one base of it there is no much larger clone, and no base qualities were kept.

Whole blood was collected in K2EDTA tubes by collaborating institutions according to the institutions' own protocols. For TCRbeta analysis, collaborators shipped samples in one of three forms: frozen whole blood, isolated PBMCs, or DNA extracted from either of those sample types. On the study overall, not on this receptor specifically: Clinical and demographic metadata were provided uncurated, with the amount varying by source and participant.

The clonotype was recovered from a man aged 40-49 years with acute or convalescent COVID-19. Sample: peripheral blood.

The CDR3 reads CASSPQDPRNTIYF. The DNA sequence reads TGTGCCAGCAGTCCACAAGATCCGCGAAACACCATATATTTT. This sequence uses TRBV6-5 and TRBJ1-3; no D gene is confidently identified. V drops 5 bases and J drops 5 bases, leaving 13 bases in between. From its cysteine to its phenylalanine, the CDR3 spans 14 amino acids. Only the CDR3 DNA is retained, 42 bases long and in frame from the first base. From a lookup of the germline V gene, CDR1 and CDR2 are MNHEY and SVGAGI.